A single sample gave rise to the 4 T cell receptor beta chains below, sequenced in a study of shared clonotypes between healthy human individuals (dated by TCRdb to 2020 to 2021). Library generation was performed with the immunoSEQ multiplex PCR assay. Here the immuneACCESS table is served through TCRdb, limited to in-frame sequences with V and J called. Missing clones are a known gap in these copies; in checked studies unresolved V genes cover under half, and the rest lacks a known reason. The sample data list some 1.5 million clones, and around 97% of these were observed just once. The ten largest clones represent approximately 1.1% of the sample. The sequenced material came from naive CD4+ T cells sorted from blood. The cell subset or site label of this sample denotes: CD45RA+ positively selected. The receptors derive from a man between 25 and 39 years old in good health.

V usage is TRBV29-1 and J usage is TRBJ2-3, with TRBD2 as a possible D gene (6 bases). This CDR3 comprises 15 residues. Germline V gives CDR1 SQVTM, CDR2 ANQGSEA. Between the trimmed V and J ends, which lost 6 bases and 0 bases, there was a span of 16 bases. The chain's CDR3 is CSVEDYKESTDTQYF. DNA for the CDR3: TGCAGCGTCGAGGACTACAAGGAGAGCACAGATACGCAGTATTTT.

The chain employs TRBV5-1 and TRBJ2-3; the D gene is possibly TRBD2 (5 bases). CDR1 and CDR2 from the germline V gene are SGHRS and YFSETQ. Trimming left V 4 bases short and J 4 bases short, with 16 bases between. The CDR3 consists of 15 residues. The CDR3 coding sequence is TGCGCCAGCAGCCTCCCCCGAAGAGCGGCAGATACGCAGTATTTT. Translated, it gives CASSLPRRAADTQYF.

The chain has TRBV5-6 and TRBJ1-1; weak D call: TRBD1 (5 bases). This CDR3 region has 15 residues. Trimming took 0 bases from V and 3 from J, leaving 12 bases between them. Germline lookup yields CDR1 SGHDT and CDR2 YYEEEE. The chain's CDR3 is CASSLAGVRDTEAFF. The CDR3 DNA sequence: TGTGCCAGCAGCTTGGCGGGGGTCCGAGACACTGAAGCTTTCTTT.

The V gene is TRBV5-5, the J gene TRBJ2-5, with 11 nucleotides matching TRBD2. CDR3 size: 13 residues. In germline, CDR1 is SGHKS, CDR2 YYEKEE (reference sequence). The CDR3 DNA follows: TGTTGGACTAGCGGGCCGATTAAAGAGACCCAGTACTTC. Translated, it gives CWTSGPIKETQYF.